This T cell receptor beta chain was identified in a study of shared clonotypes between healthy human individuals. Germline V lookup: CDR1 MDHEN, CDR2 SYDVKM. V was pared by 8 bases and J by 5 bases, with 15 bases between. This CDR3 is built from 13 residues. This table comes from immunoSEQ multiplex PCR, and its TCRdb copy is limited to in-frame clones, with some not included. The sample contains 2,500,000 or so clones, over 85% of which appear only once. This receptor was identified in a young man in good health. The source material was naive CD4+ T cells sorted from blood. Indicated subset: CD45RA+ positively selected. V gene TRBV28 combines with J gene TRBJ1-2; D is possibly TRBD1 (5 bases). This chain's CDR3 is CASHSRTRYGYTF. The CDR3 nucleotides read TGTGCCAGCCACAGCCGGACAAGATATGGCTACACCTTC.